This TCR beta chain appears in the sequencing data of a study of beta chain features in type 1 diabetes. Across the study: All samples combined gave about 100 million sorted cells for examination. Notes on the study in general: TCRB CDR3s from Type 1 diabetes patients were moderately but significantly shorter in all four CD4+ subsets.

Isolation of CD4+ naive, central memory, regulatory and stem cell-like memory cells was achieved by sorting via CD45RO/CCR7/CD25/CD127/CD95/CD27. In the case of this clone: The antigen is not known.

Losses at the gene ends were 7 bases for V and 5 bases for J; bases not matched to a gene: 11. Germline V gene lookup returns CDR1 SQVTM and CDR2 ANQGSEA. This CDR3 has 14 amino acids. The authors reverse transcribed all of the isolated RNA, so sequencing captured expressed TCRB transcripts. The data were produced by immunoSEQ multiplex PCR, yet TCRdb's version contains in-frame clones alone and is incomplete. The repertoire consists of over 650,000 clones, with roughly 13% occurring once and the leading ten covering 0.04%. This TCR came from a man younger than 35 with type 1 diabetes. The sample was naive CD4+ T cells from blood. This chain joins TRBV29-1 and TRBJ2-1, with 7 bases matching TRBD1. The CDR3 protein is CSADPGQSNNEQFF. The DNA of the CDR3 is TGCAGCGCCGACCCGGGACAGAGTAACAATGAGCAGTTCTTC.